This entry lists 14 T cell receptor beta chains sequenced from one sample in a study of blood T cell repertoires in COVID-19. Using immunoSEQ multiplex PCR, the repertoire was profiled, and TCRdb retains in-frame clones only, with some absent. The sample holds roughly 150,000 clones, over 75% seen once. Sequencing was carried out using peripheral blood. All receptors come from an older woman with active COVID-19.

This clone was seen once. The chain joins TRBV11-3 to TRBJ2-1, with 11 positions matching TRBD2. Germline V lookup: CDR1 SGHNT, CDR2 YENEEA. The CDR3 sequence is 17 residues long. V shed 0 bases, J shed 4 bases, and the junction held 5 bases outside the gene matches. CDR3 DNA sequence: TGTGCCAGCAGCTTAGATCCGGGACTAGCGGCTTACAATGAGCAGTTCTTC. Its translation is CASSLDPGLAAYNEQFF.

The chain joins TRBV5-4 to TRBJ2-3, with D perhaps matching TRBD2 (6 bases). The V end was cut by 4 bases, the J end by 4 bases, with 13 bases between. Germline V gene data show CDR1 as SGHNT and CDR2 as YYREEE (reference sequence). The CDR3 loop spans 14 amino acids. In DNA, the CDR3 is TGTGCCAGCAGCGATAGGAGGGTCCCAGATACGCAGTATTTT. This encodes CASSDRRVPDTQYF.

The chain links TRBV10-3 to TRBJ2-3, with D possibly TRBD1 on 6 matching bases. The CDR3 spans 12 residues. The V end was cut by 5 bases, the J end by 6 bases, with 9 bases between. Per the germline V gene, CDR1 is ENHRY and CDR2 is SYGVKD. The CDR3 spells CAISTGLDTQYF. The DNA of the CDR3 is TGTGCCATCAGTACAGGGTTGGATACGCAGTATTTT.

The chain recombines TRBV2 with TRBJ2-7, with D tentatively TRBD1 (5 bases). Trimming took off 3 bases at V and 2 bases at J, with 11 bases between the two ends. Germline V lookup: CDR1 SNHLY, CDR2 FYNNEI. The CDR3 loop spans 14 amino acids. This CDR3 reads CASSDYLGPYEQYF. CDR3 sequence (DNA): TGTGCCAGCAGTGACTATTTGGGGCCCTACGAGCAGTACTTC.

J is TRBJ2-1 and V is TRBV7-2; the match to TRBD1 covers 8 bases. J lost 4 bases, V lost 0 bases, and 2 bases had no gene match. Germline values: CDR1 SGHTA, CDR2 FQGNSA. The CDR3 runs to 15 residues. CDR3 protein: CASSLARGRYNEQFF. As DNA, the CDR3 is TGTGCCAGCAGCTTAGCCAGGGGGCGATACAATGAGCAGTTCTTC. The entire variable domain, with the rest obtained from reference TRBV7-2 and TRBJ2-1, is as follows: GAGVSQSPSNKVTEKGKDVELRCDPISGHTALYWYRQSLGQGLEFLIYFQGNSAPDKSGLPSDRFSAERTGGSVSTLTIQRTQQEDSAVYLCASSLARGRYNEQFFGPGTRLTVL.

The chain has TRBV7-3 and TRBJ2-3, with D possibly being TRBD2 (6 bases). Germline CDR1 and CDR2: SGHTA and FQGTGA. V gave up 2 bases and J gave up 0 bases, with 12 bases separating them. The length of the CDR3 is 16 residues. The CDR3 region is CASSLGGTLSTDTQYF. CDR3 nucleotides: TGTGCCAGCAGCTTAGGGGGGACCCTTAGCACAGATACGCAGTATTTT.

The chain is built from TRBV28 and TRBJ2-5; 10 bases agree with TRBD1. The CDR3 covers 15 residues. The junction had 6 bases not matched to a gene; V was cut back by 3 bases and J by 5 bases. Germline CDR1 is MDHEN and CDR2 is SYDVKM. Here the CDR3 DNA reads TGTGCCAGCAGTTTGAGGACAGGGGGGATTGAGACCCAGTACTTC. Its protein product is CASSLRTGGIETQYF.

The chain recombines TRBV19 with TRBJ2-7; 9 bases match TRBD2. The junction had 9 bases not matched to a gene; V was cut back by 4 bases and J by 5 bases. There are 15 residues in the CDR3. CDR1 is LNHDA, CDR2 SQIVND, per germline (reference sequence). CDR3 sequence (DNA): TGTGCCAGTAGTAGTAGCGGGGGAGGAATGGACGAGCAGTACTTC. Translating it yields CASSSSGGGMDEQYF.

The CDR3 sequence: CASSISPPLLAGGDNEQFF. The CDR3 DNA follows: TGTGCCAGTAGTATAAGCCCCCCCTTACTAGCGGGAGGGGACAATGAGCAGTTCTTC. The V call is TRBV19, the J call TRBJ2-1; TRBD2 matches 13 bases. CDR1 and CDR2 from the germline V gene are LNHDA and SQIVND (reference sequence). The CDR3 loop spans 19 amino acids. J gave up 5 bases and V 2 bases, and 12 bases lay outside the gene matches. Combining the CDR3 with reference TRBV19 and TRBJ2-1 gives the whole variable domain DGGITQSPKYLFRKEGQNVTLSCEQNLNHDAMYWYRQDPGQGLRLIYYSQIVNDFQKGDIAEGYSVSREKKESFPLTVTSAQKNPTAFYLCASSISPPLLAGGDNEQFFGPGTRLTVL.

The V gene is TRBV6-2 or TRBV6-3, the J gene TRBJ2-1; 8 nucleotides align to TRBD2. The ends lost 3 bases at V and 9 bases at J; junction bases unmatched: 7. Germline CDR1 MNHEY, CDR2 SVGEGT. This CDR3 contains 14 residues. For the CDR3, the DNA is TGTGCCAGCAGTTATGGAGTAGCGGGAACTGAGCAGTTCTTC. Residues: CASSYGVAGTEQFF.

This clone is a singleton in its sample. The V gene is TRBV7-2, the J gene TRBJ2-1, with TRBD1 as a possible D gene (6 bases). The ends were cut back, 1 base at V and 15 bases at J, with 13 bases in the middle. This CDR3 has 12 amino acids. Germline values: CDR1 SGHTA, CDR2 FQGNSA. CDR3 bases: TGTGCCAGCAGCTTAGAAACAGGGCCGGTGTTCTTC. It yields the protein CASSLETGPVFF. The complete variable domain, with remaining parts taken from reference TRBV7-2 and TRBJ2-1, reads GAGVSQSPSNKVTEKGKDVELRCDPISGHTALYWYRQSLGQGLEFLIYFQGNSAPDKSGLPSDRFSAERTGGSVSTLTIQRTQQEDSAVYLCASSLETGPVFFGPGTRLTVL.

V usage is TRBV9 and J usage is TRBJ2-7; 7 bases are shared with TRBD1. The CDR3 covers 17 residues. Germline V gene data show CDR1 as SGDLS and CDR2 as YYNGEE. V dropped 0 bases and J dropped 5; count of bases not matched to a gene: 14. As DNA, the CDR3 is TGTGCCAGCAGCGTAGAGGGGAGACAGGGATGGAAAGACGAGCAGTACTTC. Translating gives CASSVEGRQGWKDEQYF.

This clone was counted a single time. The gene calls are TRBV19 and TRBJ2-3; TRBD1 matches 9 bases. V was clipped by 7 bases and J by 6 bases; unmatched bases: 8. This CDR3 contains 14 residues. Germline CDR1 is LNHDA and CDR2 is SQIVND (reference sequence). Written as DNA, the CDR3 is TGTGCCAGTACCCAGACAGGGGGTTTTGATACGCAGTATTTT. Its translation: CASTQTGGFDTQYF.

The chain couples TRBV4-3 to TRBJ2-1; TRBD1 matches 7 bases. CDR3 length equals 16 residues. V lost 0 bases, J lost 4 bases, and 6 bases stayed unmatched. Germline CDR1 LGHNA, CDR2 YSLEER. The CDR3 DNA reads TGCGCCAGCAGCCAAGATCCGGCAGGGGGTTACAATGAGCAGTTCTTC. This encodes CASSQDPAGGYNEQFF.